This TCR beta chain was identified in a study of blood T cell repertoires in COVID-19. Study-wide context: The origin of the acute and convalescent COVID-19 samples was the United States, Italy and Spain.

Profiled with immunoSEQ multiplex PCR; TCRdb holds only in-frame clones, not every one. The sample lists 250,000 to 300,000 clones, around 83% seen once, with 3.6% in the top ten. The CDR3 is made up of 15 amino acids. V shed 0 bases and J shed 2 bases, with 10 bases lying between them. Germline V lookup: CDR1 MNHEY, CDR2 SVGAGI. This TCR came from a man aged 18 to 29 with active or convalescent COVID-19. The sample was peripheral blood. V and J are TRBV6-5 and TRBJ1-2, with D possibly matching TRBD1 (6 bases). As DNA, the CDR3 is TGTGCCAGCAGTTACTCGACAGGTCTAAACTATGGCTACACCTTC. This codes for CASSYSTGLNYGYTF.